What follows describes a single T cell receptor beta chain. The entire patient cohort was treatment-naive prior to thyroid surgery. The data belong to a study of metastatic and nonmetastatic thyroid tumors. MiXCR re-clonotyped the PCR reads for TCRdb. The data contain tens of thousands of clones, roughly 14% of them singletons. The TCR sequence derives from a female donor with papillary thyroid cancer or a benign thyroid nodule (not recorded which). Some clones in this sample may be carry-over from other donors' samples. Specimen: blood.

The CDR3 sequence: CASSHGPVYEQYF. For the CDR3, the DNA is TGTGCCAGTAGTCACGGTCCGGTCTACGAGCAGTACTTC. The genes are TRBV19 and TRBJ2-7, with D uncertain. The CDR3 runs 13 residues. Germline V gene data show CDR1 as LNHDA and CDR2 as SQIVND (reference sequence). V lost 5 bases and J 3 bases, leaving 11 bases between the germline ends.